This T cell receptor beta chain appears in the sequencing data of a study of CD8+CD57+ T cells in acquired aplastic anemia. Study-wide points: Patients and controls shared over 25 CD8+ CDR3 sequences.

Note on this clonotype: Its matching antigen is unknown.

The CDR3 spans 15 residues. V lost 4 bases, J lost 5 bases, and 5 bases stayed unmatched. Germline CDR1 reads SGHNT; CDR2 reads YENEEA. Template material for TCR beta VDJ and CDR3 profiling consisted of genomic DNA. TCRdb analysed the reads with MiXCR anew, one entry per CDR3 protein. Here the sample spans about 270,000 distinct CDR3 sequences, 45% to 65% being singletons. The chain recombines TRBV11-3 with TRBJ2-5; 12 nucleotides align to TRBD2. This sequence was found in a human donor with severe aplastic anemia or a healthy control (not recorded which). Specimen: sorted CD4+, CD8+, or CD8+CD57+ T cells (not recorded which) from PBMCs. The CDR3 nucleotides are TGTGCCAGCAGCTCCGGGACTAGCGGGTTGGAGACCCAGTACTTC. It specifies CASSSGTSGLETQYF.